This TCR beta chain was captured by sequencing in a study of T-cell memory formation after mild COVID-19. Overall study findings and caveats: Clones that shrank (day 15 to 85) were balanced CD4/CD8, whereas later expanders leaned CD4+.

The CDR3 contains 15 residues. In germline, CDR1 is LGHNA, CDR2 YNFKEQ. V gave up 5 bases and J gave up 0 bases; unmatched junction bases: 2. Remarks on this clonotype: As yet, its antigen is unknown.

TCRdb used MiXCR to reprocess the 5' RACE reads, holding one entry per CDR3 protein. Found here are 100,000 to 150,000 distinct CDR3 sequences, about 15% of them singletons; the top ten hold approximately 4.7%. The gene calls are TRBV4-2 and TRBJ1-4, with 8 bases matching TRBD1. The sequencing sample was made of PBMCs or a T cell subset sorted from them (not recorded which). The TCR originated in a man aged 18 to 29 who had mild COVID-19 (a few samples of this study predate the infection). Cell type and time point are not known. The CDR3 DNA sequence: TGTGCCAGCAGCAACAGGGGGTCAACTAATGAAAAACTGTTTTTT. Translated, it gives CASSNRGSTNEKLFF.